The TCR beta chain under discussion was sequenced for a study of blood T cells in healthy people across ages. The authors ran a second PCR of about 6 to 11 cycles using a sample-barcoded 5' primer and a J-beta primer mix. TCRdb re-called the 5' RACE reads through MiXCR, storing one row per CDR3 protein. The sample includes 1,500,000 or so distinct CDR3 sequences, roughly 43% of them seen just once. This clonotype was found a few times. The CDR3 covers 15 residues. V lost 3 bases to trimming and J lost 3 bases; unmatched junction nucleotides: 6. The chain couples TRBV12-3 or TRBV12-4 to TRBJ2-3, with 7 bases fitting TRBD2. Sequences were obtained from blood. This clonotype originated in a woman under 30 in good health. CDR3 bases: TGTGCCAGCAGTTTCTTTGCGGGAGCTACAGATACGCAGTATTTT. Its protein is CASSFFAGATDTQYF.